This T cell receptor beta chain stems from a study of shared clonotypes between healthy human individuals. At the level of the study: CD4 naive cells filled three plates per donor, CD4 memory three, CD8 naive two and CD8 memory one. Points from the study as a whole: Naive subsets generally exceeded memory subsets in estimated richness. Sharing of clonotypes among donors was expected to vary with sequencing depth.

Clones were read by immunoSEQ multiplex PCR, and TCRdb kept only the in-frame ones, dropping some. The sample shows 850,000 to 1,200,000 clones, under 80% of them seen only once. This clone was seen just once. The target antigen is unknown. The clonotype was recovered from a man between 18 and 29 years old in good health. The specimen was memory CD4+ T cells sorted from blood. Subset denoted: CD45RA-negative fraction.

The CDR3 spells CASSQETSGGDTQYF. The CDR3 coding sequence is TGTGCCAGCAGCCAAGAGACTAGCGGGGGTGATACGCAGTATTTT. V is TRBV4-2 and J is TRBJ2-3; 12 bases map to TRBD2. CDR1 is LGHNA and CDR2 is YNFKEQ in the germline V gene. CDR3 size: 15 residues. V lost 0 bases to trimming and J lost 6 bases; unmatched junction nucleotides: 1.